Shown below are 15 T cell receptor beta chains from a single sample sequenced in a study of PD-L1 blockade in urothelial cancer. Repertoires were generated with immunoSEQ multiplex PCR, while TCRdb's copy carries only in-frame clones and drops some. This sample has about 49,000 clones, with approximately 79% found just once. Time point reported: pretreatment peripheral blood. Sequenced material: PBMCs, taken around atezolizumab (anti-PD-L1) treatment. The source of these receptors is a man in his 70s with urothelial cancer.

The chain carries TRBV5-4 and TRBJ2-1; 10 nucleotides match TRBD2. Germline values: CDR1 SGHNT, CDR2 YYREEE (reference sequence). The V and J ends lost 3 bases and 6 bases, in that order; junction bases with no gene match: 3. The CDR3 sequence is 14 residues long. In nucleotides, the CDR3 is TGTGCCAGCAGCTCTAGCGGGAGTGGCAATGAGCAGTTCTTC. Translating it yields CASSSSGSGNEQFF. The variable domain in full, completed from reference TRBV5-4 and TRBJ2-1, reads ETGVTQSPTHLIKTRGQQVTLRCSSQSGHNTVSWYQQALGQGPQFIFQYYREEENGRGNFPPRFSGLQFPNYSSELNVNALELDDSALYLCASSSSGSGNEQFFGPGTRLTVL.

The rearrangement uses TRBV10-1 and TRBJ2-7, with TRBD1 as a possible D gene (6 bases). With 2 bases removed from V and 1 base from J, the gap between germline ends came to 15 bases. Germline CDR1 and CDR2: WNHNN and SYGVQD (reference sequence). The CDR3 runs 16 residues. As DNA, the CDR3 is TGCGCCAGCAGTGAGACTCAGGGGAAGGGGTCCTACGAGCAGTACTTC. Its translation is CASSETQGKGSYEQYF.

This clone has only a few counts. The rearrangement joins TRBV7-9 to TRBJ2-7; weak D call: TRBD1 (7 bases). V gave up 2 bases and J gave up 3 bases, with 17 bases separating them. Germline-derived CDR1 and CDR2 are SEHNR and FQNEAQ (reference sequence). This CDR3 region has 16 residues. The CDR3 nucleotides are TGTGCCAGCAGCTTACATGCGGGACAGCTACTCTACGAGCAGTACTTC. Its translation is CASSLHAGQLLYEQYF.

The chain is built from TRBV27 and TRBJ2-7; 7 bases map to TRBD2. V was pared by 2 bases and J by 3 bases, with 7 bases of the junction left unmatched. Germline V gene data show CDR1 as MNHEY and CDR2 as SMNVEV (reference sequence). This CDR3 has 15 amino acids. The CDR3 DNA is TGTGCCAGCAGTTTACGGGGGGTCGGGAACTACGAGCAGTACTTC. This gives the protein CASSLRGVGNYEQYF.

The chain combines TRBV5-1 with TRBJ2-7; no firm D call. From germline, CDR1 is SGHRS and CDR2 YFSETQ. The CDR3 spans 15 residues. V lost 0 bases, J lost 0 bases, and 10 bases lay in between. CDR3 protein: CASSLGRSISYEQYF. CDR3 DNA sequence: TGCGCCAGCAGCTTGGGACGGAGCATCTCCTACGAGCAGTACTTC.

This chain links TRBV10-3 with TRBJ2-7; 14 nucleotides match TRBD2. Germline-derived CDR1 and CDR2 are ENHRY and SYGVKD. The CDR3 runs to 19 residues. The V gene end was trimmed by 6 bases and the J gene end by 0 bases; junction bases not matched to a gene: 13. CDR3 residues: CAIRSGTSGRMKGSYEQYF. The DNA of the CDR3 is TGTGCCATCAGATCCGGGACTAGCGGGAGAATGAAGGGCTCCTACGAGCAGTACTTC.

The V gene is TRBV2, the J gene TRBJ2-5; 7 nucleotides agree with TRBD1. V lost 3 bases and J lost 5; bases outside the gene matches: 12. Germline CDR1 is SNHLY and CDR2 is FYNNEI. This CDR3 has 16 amino acids. The CDR3 bases are TGTGCCAGCAGTGAGGGGAACAGGGGCGGGTCGGAGACCCAGTACTTC. Protein product: CASSEGNRGGSETQYF.

This clone has only a few counts. The chain carries TRBV19 and TRBJ2-3, with 11 bases matching TRBD2. The CDR3 runs to 14 residues. J gave up 5 bases and V 7 bases, and 5 bases lay outside the gene matches. Germline CDR1 reads LNHDA; CDR2 reads SQIVND (reference sequence). CDR3 sequence: CASKLAGAGDTQYF. DNA for the CDR3: TGTGCCAGTAAACTAGCGGGAGCGGGAGATACGCAGTATTTT.

CDR3 sequence: CASSETAANGQFF. The CDR3 region has the DNA TGTGCCAGCAGTGAGACAGCCGCCAATGGTCAGTTCTTC. The chain has TRBV2 and TRBJ2-1, with TRBD1 as a possible D gene (5 bases). Germline CDR1 reads SNHLY; CDR2 reads FYNNEI. This CDR3 contains 13 residues. V was clipped by 3 bases and J by 13 bases, with 16 bases between them.

V gene TRBV7-9 combines with J gene TRBJ1-1; D gene uncertain. The CDR3 sequence is 13 residues long. Germline CDR1 reads SEHNR; CDR2 reads FQNEAQ (reference sequence). The germline V and J ends were trimmed by 6 bases and 5 bases, with 13 bases remaining between them. CDR3 residues: CASRSREGTEAFF. As DNA, the CDR3 is TGTGCCAGCAGGTCTAGGGAGGGAACTGAAGCTTTCTTT. The full variable domain, with the rest looked up from reference TRBV7-9 and TRBJ1-1, is DTGVSQNPRHKITKRGQNVTFRCDPISEHNRLYWYRQTLGQGPEFLTYFQNEAQLEKSRLLSDRFSAERPKGSFSTLEIQRTEQGDSAMYLCASRSREGTEAFFGQGTRLTVV.

The rearrangement links TRBV10-3 to TRBJ2-5, with 9 bases aligning to TRBD2. Germline CDR1 is ENHRY and CDR2 is SYGVKD. CDR3 length: 15 amino acids. The J segment lost 4 bases and the V segment lost 6 bases, leaving 9 bases of the junction unmatched. The CDR3 DNA reads as TGTGCCATCAGCTTTAGCGGGAGAGAAAGAGAGACCCAGTACTTC. Its translation is CAISFSGRERETQYF.

The rearrangement uses TRBV5-1 and TRBJ2-7; 8 nucleotides align to TRBD2. The V gene's germline CDR1 is SGHRS and CDR2 YFSETQ. Unmatched junction bases numbered 13, after V lost 3 bases and J lost 2 bases. The CDR3 sequence is 17 residues long. CDR3 bases: TGCGCCAGCAGCTCCGGGACTAGACTCGGTGGGGCCTACGAGCAGTACTTC. Its protein product is CASSSGTRLGGAYEQYF.

J is TRBJ2-5 and V is TRBV6-1; 7 bases fit TRBD2. This CDR3 comprises 14 residues. Germline trimming cut 1 base from V and 5 bases from J; bases unmatched to any gene: 4. Germline CDR1 MNHNS, CDR2 SASEGT. The CDR3 DNA follows: TGTGCCAGCAGTGAAGGGGGGGGAGGGGAGACCCAGTACTTC. Residues: CASSEGGGGETQYF.

CDR3 sequence: CASHRSNYGYTF. The CDR3 DNA sequence: TGTGCCAGCCACAGGTCCAACTATGGCTACACCTTC. The genes are TRBV28 and TRBJ1-2; a possible D gene is TRBD1 (5 bases). The CDR3 spans 12 residues. Germline V CDR1 and CDR2: MDHEN, SYDVKM. Trimming cost V 8 bases and J 2 bases, with 9 bases left between them.

This clone appeared a few times. V gene TRBV6-6 combines with J gene TRBJ2-4, with D perhaps matching TRBD1 (6 bases). Germline CDR1 reads MNHNY; CDR2 reads SVGAGI (reference sequence). Trimming cost V 2 bases and J 5 bases, with 13 bases left between them. CDR3 length: 15 amino acids. The CDR3 bases are TGTGCCAGCAGTTACCGGCCAGGGGTAGAAAACATTCAGTACTTC. It encodes CASSYRPGVENIQYF.